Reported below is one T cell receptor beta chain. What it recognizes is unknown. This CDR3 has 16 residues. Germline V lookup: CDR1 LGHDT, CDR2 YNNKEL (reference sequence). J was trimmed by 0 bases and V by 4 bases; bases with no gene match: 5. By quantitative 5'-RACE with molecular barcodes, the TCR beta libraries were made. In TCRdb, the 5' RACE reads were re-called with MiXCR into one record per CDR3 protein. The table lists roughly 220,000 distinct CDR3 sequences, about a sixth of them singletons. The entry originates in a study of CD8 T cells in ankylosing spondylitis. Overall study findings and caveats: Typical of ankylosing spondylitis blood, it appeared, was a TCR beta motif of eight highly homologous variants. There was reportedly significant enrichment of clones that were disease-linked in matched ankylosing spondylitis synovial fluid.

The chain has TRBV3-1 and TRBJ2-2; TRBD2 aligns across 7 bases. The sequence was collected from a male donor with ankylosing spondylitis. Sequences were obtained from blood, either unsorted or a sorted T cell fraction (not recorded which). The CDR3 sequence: CASSPRGDPNTGELFF. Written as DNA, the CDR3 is TGTGCCAGCAGCCCCCGGGGGGACCCGAACACCGGGGAGCTGTTTTTT. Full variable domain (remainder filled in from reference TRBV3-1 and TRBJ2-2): DTAVSQTPKYLVTQMGNDKSIKCEQNLGHDTMYWYKQDSKKFLKIMFSYNNKELIINETVPNRFSPKSPDKAHLNLHINSLELGDSAVYFCASSPRGDPNTGELFFGEGSRLTVL.